The clone carrying this T cell receptor (beta chain) appeared a few times. Trimming stripped 3 bases from V and 5 bases from J, with 13 bases between. Germline-derived CDR1 and CDR2 are LGHNA and YSLEER. The CDR3 length is 14 residues. This entry belongs to a study of blood T cells in healthy people across ages. A second PCR, run for roughly 7 to 11 cycles, used a sample-barcoded 5' primer plus a J-beta primer mix. From the 5' RACE reads, TCRdb called clonotypes with MiXCR, one entry per CDR3 protein. Of about 1.8 million distinct CDR3 sequences in the sample, around half are singletons; the top ten hold roughly 2%.

The source is a middle-aged woman in good health. This chain joins TRBV4-3 and TRBJ1-2, with D maybe TRBD1 (5 bases). Sequenced: blood. The CDR3 DNA reads as TGCGCCAGCAGCCATGCAGCGGGGGGGTATGGCTACACCTTC. It is translated as CASSHAAGGYGYTF.